The T cell receptor beta chain described here comes from a study of T cell responses to AZD1222 COVID-19 vaccine. Concerning this clone: Its target is not known.

CDR1 and CDR2 from the germline V gene are MDHEN and SYDVKM. The CDR3 is 16 residues long. J was trimmed by 7 bases and V by 6 bases; bases with no gene match: 15. TCRdb's table, derived via immunoSEQ multiplex PCR, lists solely in-frame clones and lacks some. The data show just over 150,000 clones, just over 90% seen once. Notes on the study in general: Unmutated regions of variants are reportedly targeted by nearly half of spike-specific TCRs. Baseline seropositives among AZD1222 recipients totaled only six or seven.

Sequenced here: peripheral blood, sampled on day 0 of AZD1222 vaccination. The origin of this receptor is an adult in good health. The V gene is TRBV28, the J gene TRBJ2-7; 10 bases are a match to TRBD2. CDR3 sequence reads: CASSPFWLAGEVEQYF. For the CDR3, the DNA is TGTGCCAGCAGCCCTTTTTGGCTAGCGGGAGAGGTGGAGCAGTACTTC.